Shown below are 25 T cell receptor beta chains from a single sample sequenced in a study of blood T cell repertoires in COVID-19 (dated by TCRdb to between 2020 and 2021). The receptor library was made with the immunoSEQ multiplex PCR assay. The clones in this table, taken by TCRdb from immuneACCESS, are in-frame only. Not every clone is retained; where verified, under half of the shortfall comes from an unresolved V gene, and the cause of the rest is unknown. This sample lists 350,000 to 500,000 clones; 85% to 90% were detected once. 0.8% to 1% of the sample belongs to the ten largest clones. Sequenced material: peripheral blood. Source of these receptors: a man aged 18-30 years with COVID-19, enrolled during active disease.

This chain connects TRBV30 to TRBJ2-7; 7 nucleotides align to TRBD1. This CDR3 comprises 15 residues. Unmatched junction bases numbered 8, after V lost 1 base and J lost 2 bases. Germline CDR1 and CDR2: GTSNPN and SVGIG (reference sequence). Here the CDR3 DNA reads TGTGCCTGGAGTGACGGACAGGAATACACCTACGAGCAGTACTTC. As protein: CAWSDGQEYTYEQYF.

This sequence joins TRBV4-1 and TRBJ2-7; the D is unclear. V was clipped by 1 base and J by 3 bases, with 7 bases between them. The V gene's germline CDR1 is MGHRA and CDR2 YSYEKL. This CDR3 is built from 13 residues. CDR3 region: CASSQAINYEQYF. The CDR3 nucleotides are TGCGCCAGCAGCCAAGCAATCAACTACGAGCAGTACTTC.

V is TRBV3-1 (or the pseudogene TRBV3-2) and J is TRBJ2-3; the match to TRBD2 covers 13 bases. The CDR3 loop spans 17 amino acids. The V segment lost 2 bases and the J segment 2 bases; nucleotides outside the gene matches: 4. Germline CDR1 is LGHDT and CDR2 is YNNKEL (reference sequence). The CDR3 DNA reads as TGTGCCAGCAGCCAACGACTAGCGGGGGGAGACACAGATACGCAGTATTTT. This gives the protein CASSQRLAGGDTDTQYF.

This clone was detected only a few times. The genes are TRBV27 and TRBJ2-7; 7 bases align to TRBD2. The CDR3 consists of 14 residues. Germline V CDR1 and CDR2: MNHEY, SMNVEV (reference sequence). V lost 2 bases to trimming and J lost 2 bases; unmatched junction nucleotides: 3. The DNA for the CDR3 is TGTGCCAGCAGTTTAGGCGGGAGCACCTACGAGCAGTACTTC. Its translation is CASSLGGSTYEQYF.

The rearrangement links TRBV5-4 to TRBJ2-1; 15 positions match TRBD2. V was pared by 3 bases and J by 8 bases, with 3 bases of the junction left unmatched. The length of the CDR3 is 15 residues. Germline V gene data show CDR1 as SGHNT and CDR2 as YYREEE (reference sequence). The CDR3 reads CASSWTSGGADEQFF. The CDR3 DNA follows: TGTGCCAGCAGCTGGACTAGCGGGGGGGCGGATGAGCAGTTCTTC.

V is TRBV30 and J is TRBJ1-4; TRBD1 might be the D (5 bases). The CDR3 totals 14 residues. Trimming took off 5 bases at V and 4 bases at J, with 14 bases between the two ends. CDR1 is GTSNPN and CDR2 is SVGIG in the germline V gene (reference sequence). Written as DNA, the CDR3 is TGTGCCTGGGGACGGCGGGGCCGTAATGAAAAACTGTTTTTT. Residues: CAWGRRGRNEKLFF.

The chain uses TRBV18 and TRBJ2-1, with 7 positions matching TRBD1. The CDR3 length is 17 residues. The V gene end was trimmed by 6 bases and the J gene end by 7 bases; junction bases not matched to a gene: 18. Germline V gene lookup returns CDR1 KGHSH and CDR2 LQKENI. CDR3 amino acids: CASSQTPTRDSPNEQFF. The CDR3 DNA follows: TGTGCCAGCTCTCAAACACCGACCCGGGACAGCCCGAATGAGCAGTTCTTC.

This chain links TRBV5-1 with TRBJ2-1, with 12 positions matching TRBD2. The germline V gene has CDR1 SGHRS and CDR2 YFSETQ. Trimming cost V 0 bases and J 3 bases; bases outside gene matches: 4. The CDR3 has 17 residues. CDR3 nucleotides: TGCGCCAGCAGCTTGGGACTAGCGGGGGCCTACTACAATGAGCAGTTCTTC. Encoded protein: CASSLGLAGAYYNEQFF.

The V gene is TRBV7-3, the J gene TRBJ2-1, with unresolved D. Germline V CDR1 and CDR2: SGHTA, FQGTGA. CDR3 length: 11 amino acids. V lost 6 bases and J lost 8, with 8 bases in between. The CDR3 DNA reads as TGTGCCAGCAGGTATTCGGATGAGCAGTTCTTC. It yields the protein CASRYSDEQFF.

The rearrangement joins TRBV19 to TRBJ2-1; 13 nucleotides line up with TRBD2. The V and J ends lost 5 bases and 6 bases, in that order; junction bases with no gene match: 4. The germline CDR1 and CDR2 sequences are LNHDA and SQIVND (reference sequence). The CDR3 contains 15 residues. The CDR3 loop is CASSPGLAGVNEQFF. In DNA, the CDR3 is TGTGCCAGTAGTCCAGGACTAGCGGGAGTCAATGAGCAGTTCTTC.

The rearrangement links TRBV27 to TRBJ1-5; weak D call: TRBD1 (6 bases). Trimming cost V 2 bases and J 2 bases, with 7 bases left between them. The CDR3 is made up of 14 amino acids. CDR1 and CDR2 from the germline V gene are MNHEY and SMNVEV (reference sequence). Here the CDR3 reads CASSLNRGNQPQHF. The CDR3 nucleotides are TGTGCCAGCAGTTTAAACAGGGGCAATCAGCCCCAGCATTTT.

V usage is TRBV9 and J usage is TRBJ2-1; possible D gene TRBD1, 7 bases. V lost 2 bases, J lost 8 bases, and 17 bases lay in between. The CDR3 contains 15 residues. The germline V gene has CDR1 SGDLS and CDR2 YYNGEE. The CDR3 nucleotides are TGTGCCAGCAGCGTTCTCTCAGGGGGGCGGGATGAGCAGTTCTTC. It encodes CASSVLSGGRDEQFF.

J is TRBJ2-5 and V is TRBV2, with 12 bases lining up with TRBD2. V trimming: 6 bases; J trimming: 4 bases; junction bases outside the gene matches: 9. Germline V gives CDR1 SNHLY, CDR2 FYNNEI. This CDR3 has 16 residues. The CDR3 nucleotides are TGTGCCAGCAGAGGGCTAGCGGGGGGGCGTGGAGAGACCCAGTACTTC. Protein sequence: CASRGLAGGRGETQYF.

This clone appeared a single time. This chain connects TRBV7-9 to TRBJ2-5; a weak D match, TRBD2 (5 bases). Germline values: CDR1 SEHNR, CDR2 FQNEAQ (reference sequence). Trimming left V 4 bases short and J 4 bases short, with 7 bases between. There are 12 residues in the CDR3. The CDR3 sequence: CASSSRAETQYF. CDR3 DNA sequence: TGTGCCAGCAGCTCGCGGGCAGAGACCCAGTACTTC. Combining the CDR3 with reference TRBV7-9 and TRBJ2-5 gives the whole variable domain DTGVSQNPRHKITKRGQNVTFRCDPISEHNRLYWYRQTLGQGPEFLTYFQNEAQLEKSRLLSDRFSAERPKGSFSTLEIQRTEQGDSAMYLCASSSRAETQYFGPGTRLLVL.

V is TRBV10-2 and J is TRBJ2-1; D unclear. The CDR3 length is 13 residues. V lost 3 bases to trimming and J lost 6 bases, with 9 bases between them. The germline V gene has CDR1 WSHSY and CDR2 SAAADI. CDR3 bases: TGCGCCAGCAGTGACCCTAGATTCAATGAGCAGTTCTTC. Its protein is CASSDPRFNEQFF.

The gene calls are TRBV3-1 (or the pseudogene TRBV3-2) and TRBJ2-2; D gene unclear. V dropped 0 bases and J dropped 6 bases, with 11 bases sitting between them. The length of the CDR3 is 15 residues. Germline CDR1 reads LGHDT; CDR2 reads YNNKEL (reference sequence). For the CDR3, the DNA is TGTGCCAGCAGCCAAGAAAGCACAGCTCCCGGGGAGCTGTTTTTT. This gives the protein CASSQESTAPGELFF.

A single count supports this clone. This chain joins TRBV2 and TRBJ1-2; D is unclear. In germline, CDR1 is SNHLY, CDR2 FYNNEI. This CDR3 has 14 amino acids. V dropped 7 bases and J dropped 1 base, with 13 bases sitting between them. CDR3 coding DNA: TGTGCCAGCATCGGGCCCGGGGTTAACTATGGCTACACCTTC. As protein: CASIGPGVNYGYTF.

V gene TRBV7-9 combines with J gene TRBJ2-7, with a weak D call TRBD2 (5 bases). Trimming left V 0 bases short and J 10 bases short, with 10 bases between. This CDR3 contains 12 residues. Germline V CDR1 and CDR2: SEHNR, FQNEAQ (reference sequence). DNA for the CDR3: TGTGCCAGCAGCTTAGCAGGAGGAGGCCAGTACTTC. Translating gives CASSLAGGGQYF.

This clone has only a few counts. The J gene is TRBJ1-2, the V gene TRBV6-4, with D unresolved. The CDR3 covers 12 residues. Looked up from germline, CDR1 is MRHNA and CDR2 is SNTAGT. The ends were cut back, 2 bases at V and 7 bases at J, with 8 bases in the middle. CDR3 region: CASSDVGVGYTF. In DNA, the CDR3 is TGTGCCAGCAGTGACGTCGGGGTTGGCTACACCTTC.

V is TRBV18 and J is TRBJ2-4, with a tentative D call TRBD2 (5 bases). The germline V gene has CDR1 KGHSH and CDR2 LQKENI. The length of the CDR3 is 17 residues. Trimming removed 3 bases at V and 1 base at J, with 16 bases between. Here the CDR3 DNA reads TGTGCCAGCTCACCCCCCTTTGAGGGCGAGGCCAAAAACATTCAGTACTTC. As protein: CASSPPFEGEAKNIQYF.

The table lists this clone with a few counts. The chain uses TRBV7-9 and TRBJ2-7, with 8 bases that match TRBD1. Per the germline V gene, CDR1 is SEHNR and CDR2 is FQNEAQ (reference sequence). Germline trimming cut 8 bases from V and 4 bases from J; bases unmatched to any gene: 7. The CDR3 sequence is 13 residues long. CDR3 sequence: CASSGQDRYEQYF. DNA of the CDR3: TGTGCCAGCTCGGGACAGGACCGTTACGAGCAGTACTTC.

The chain combines TRBV27 with TRBJ2-4, with D perhaps TRBD1 (5 bases). CDR1 is MNHEY and CDR2 is SMNVEV in the germline V gene (reference sequence). The V and J ends lost 6 bases and 0 bases respectively, with 6 bases between them. This CDR3 contains 13 residues. The CDR3 nucleotides are TGTGCCAGCAGGGGGCTAGCCAAAAACATTCAGTACTTC. Residues: CASRGLAKNIQYF.

The chain uses TRBV2 and TRBJ2-1; 14 bases line up with TRBD2. Germline V gene sequence: CDR1 SNHLY, CDR2 FYNNEI. V dropped 6 bases and J dropped 7; count of bases not matched to a gene: 2. This CDR3 is 14 amino acids long. The CDR3 here is CASRGLAGANEQFF. For the CDR3, the DNA is TGTGCCAGCAGGGGACTAGCGGGAGCAAATGAGCAGTTCTTC.

This sequence joins TRBV5-5 and TRBJ2-7; TRBD2 aligns across 11 bases. CDR3 length: 15 amino acids. V lost 2 bases, J lost 4 bases, and 5 bases stayed unmatched. In germline, CDR1 is SGHKS, CDR2 YYEKEE (reference sequence). The CDR3 DNA follows: TGTGCCAGCAGCTTAGTGGCTAGCGGGGGGTACGAGCAGTACTTC. Protein sequence: CASSLVASGGYEQYF.

The J gene is TRBJ2-3, the V gene TRBV6-5; D gene ambiguous. Germline lookup yields CDR1 MNHEY and CDR2 SVGAGI. The CDR3 contains 13 residues. V was pared by 5 bases and J by 10 bases, with 16 bases between. CDR3 sequence reads: CASSNPLRAAQYF. CDR3 nucleotide sequence: TGTGCCAGCAGTAACCCACTGCGTGCTGCGCAGTATTTT.